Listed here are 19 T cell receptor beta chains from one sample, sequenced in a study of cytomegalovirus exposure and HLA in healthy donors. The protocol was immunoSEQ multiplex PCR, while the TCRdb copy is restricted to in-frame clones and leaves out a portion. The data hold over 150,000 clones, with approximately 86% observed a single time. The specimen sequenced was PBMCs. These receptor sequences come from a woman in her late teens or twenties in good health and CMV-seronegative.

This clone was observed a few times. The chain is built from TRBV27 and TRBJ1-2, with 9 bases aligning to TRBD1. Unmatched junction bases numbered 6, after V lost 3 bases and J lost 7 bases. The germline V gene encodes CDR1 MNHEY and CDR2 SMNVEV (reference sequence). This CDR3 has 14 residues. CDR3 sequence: CASSLGQGHGGYTF. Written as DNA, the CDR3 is TGTGCCAGCAGTTTGGGACAGGGTCATGGTGGCTACACCTTC.

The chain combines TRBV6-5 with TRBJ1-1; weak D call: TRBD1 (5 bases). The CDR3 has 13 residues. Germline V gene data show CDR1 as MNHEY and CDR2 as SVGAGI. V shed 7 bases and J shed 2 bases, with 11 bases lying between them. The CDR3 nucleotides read TGTGCCAGCAACTTGGACACCAACACTGAAGCTTTCTTT. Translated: CASNLDTNTEAFF.

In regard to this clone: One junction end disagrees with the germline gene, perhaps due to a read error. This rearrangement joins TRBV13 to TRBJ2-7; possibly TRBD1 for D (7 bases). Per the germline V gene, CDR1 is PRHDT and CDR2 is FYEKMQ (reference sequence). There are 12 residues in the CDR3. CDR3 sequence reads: CASSAGRGQTDF. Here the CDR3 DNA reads TGTGCCAGCAGTGCGGGGCGGGGACAGACTGACTTC.

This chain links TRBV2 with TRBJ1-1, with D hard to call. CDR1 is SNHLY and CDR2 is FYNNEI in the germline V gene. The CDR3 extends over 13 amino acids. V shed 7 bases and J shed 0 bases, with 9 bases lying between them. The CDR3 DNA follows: TGTGCCAGCAACGAACTCATGAACACTGAAGCTTTCTTT. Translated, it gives CASNELMNTEAFF.

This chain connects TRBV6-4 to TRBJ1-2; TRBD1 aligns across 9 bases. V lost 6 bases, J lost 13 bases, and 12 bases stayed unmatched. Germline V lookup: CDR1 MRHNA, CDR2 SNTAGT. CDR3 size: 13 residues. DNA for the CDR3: TGTGCCAGCAGCGCCGGGACAGGGAGCGTTCGCACCTTC. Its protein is CASSAGTGSVRTF.

The CDR3 loop is CASSPTATYTF. CDR3 DNA sequence: TGTGCCAGCAGTCCGACAGCCACCTACACCTTC. The gene calls are TRBV7-2 and TRBJ1-2, with D possibly matching TRBD1 (5 bases). The CDR3 consists of 11 residues. V lost 6 bases, J lost 10 bases, and 12 bases lay in between. Germline V gene lookup returns CDR1 SGHTA and CDR2 FQGNSA.

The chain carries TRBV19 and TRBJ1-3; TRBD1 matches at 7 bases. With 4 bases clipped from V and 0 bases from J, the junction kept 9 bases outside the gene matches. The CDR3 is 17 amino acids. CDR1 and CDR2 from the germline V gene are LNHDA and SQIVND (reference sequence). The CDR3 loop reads CASSNRQGGFSGNTIYF. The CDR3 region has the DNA TGTGCCAGTAGTAACAGACAGGGAGGATTCTCTGGAAACACCATATATTTT.

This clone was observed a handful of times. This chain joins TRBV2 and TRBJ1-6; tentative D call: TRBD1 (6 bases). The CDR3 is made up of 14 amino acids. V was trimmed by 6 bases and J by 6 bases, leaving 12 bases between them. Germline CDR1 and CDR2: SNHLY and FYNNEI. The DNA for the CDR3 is TGTGCCAGCAGCACACAGGGTTCTAATTCACCCCTCCACTTT. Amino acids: CASSTQGSNSPLHF.

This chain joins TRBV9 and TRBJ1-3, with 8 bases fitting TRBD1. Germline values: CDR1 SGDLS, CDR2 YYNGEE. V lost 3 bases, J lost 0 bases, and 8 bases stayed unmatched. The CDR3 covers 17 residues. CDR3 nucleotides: TGTGCCAGCAGCGACCGACAGGGGTTAAACTCTGGAAACACCATATATTTT. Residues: CASSDRQGLNSGNTIYF.

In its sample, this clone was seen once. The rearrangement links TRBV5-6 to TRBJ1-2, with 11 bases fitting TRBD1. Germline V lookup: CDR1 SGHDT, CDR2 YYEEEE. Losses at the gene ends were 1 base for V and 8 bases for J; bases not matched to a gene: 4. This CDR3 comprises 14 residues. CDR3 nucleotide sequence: TGTGCCAGCAGCTTGTCGTGGACAGGGGGCGGCTACACCTTC. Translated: CASSLSWTGGGYTF.

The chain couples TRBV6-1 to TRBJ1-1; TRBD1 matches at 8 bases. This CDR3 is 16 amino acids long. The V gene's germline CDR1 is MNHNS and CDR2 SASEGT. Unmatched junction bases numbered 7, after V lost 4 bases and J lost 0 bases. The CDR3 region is CASSGQGYAVNTEAFF. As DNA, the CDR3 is TGTGCCAGCAGTGGACAGGGGTACGCGGTGAACACTGAAGCTTTCTTT.

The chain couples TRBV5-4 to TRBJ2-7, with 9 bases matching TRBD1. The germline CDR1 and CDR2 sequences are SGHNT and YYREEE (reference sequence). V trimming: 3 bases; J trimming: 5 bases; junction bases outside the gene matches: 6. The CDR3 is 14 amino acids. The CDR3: CASSSQGAPNEQYF. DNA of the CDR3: TGTGCCAGCAGCTCACAGGGGGCGCCGAACGAGCAGTACTTC.

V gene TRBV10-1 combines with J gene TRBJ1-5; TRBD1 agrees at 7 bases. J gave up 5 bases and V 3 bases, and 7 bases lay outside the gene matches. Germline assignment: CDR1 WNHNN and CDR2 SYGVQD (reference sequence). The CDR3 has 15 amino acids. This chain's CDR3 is CASSEYRGRDQPQHF. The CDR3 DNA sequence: TGCGCCAGCAGTGAATACAGGGGAAGGGATCAGCCCCAGCATTTT.

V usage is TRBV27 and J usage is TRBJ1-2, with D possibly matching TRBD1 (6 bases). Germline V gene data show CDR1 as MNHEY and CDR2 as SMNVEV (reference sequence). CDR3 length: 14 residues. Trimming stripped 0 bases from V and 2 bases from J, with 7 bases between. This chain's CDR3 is CASSLSQGNYGYTF. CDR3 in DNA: TGTGCCAGCAGTTTATCTCAGGGGAACTATGGCTACACCTTC.

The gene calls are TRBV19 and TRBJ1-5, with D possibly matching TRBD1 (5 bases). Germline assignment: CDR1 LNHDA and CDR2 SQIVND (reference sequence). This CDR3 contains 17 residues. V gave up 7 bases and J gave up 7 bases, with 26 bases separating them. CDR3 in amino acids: CASKSISLGREGQPQHF. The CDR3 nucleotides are TGTGCCAGTAAGAGTATTTCCCTAGGCAGGGAGGGCCAGCCCCAGCATTTT.

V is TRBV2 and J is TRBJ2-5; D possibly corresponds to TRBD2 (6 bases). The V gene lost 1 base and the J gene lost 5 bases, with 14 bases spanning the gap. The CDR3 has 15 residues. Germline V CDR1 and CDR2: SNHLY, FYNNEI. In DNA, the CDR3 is TGTGCCAGCAGTGAAGGTGGGGGAGGTCTGGAGACCCAGTACTTC. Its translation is CASSEGGGGLETQYF.

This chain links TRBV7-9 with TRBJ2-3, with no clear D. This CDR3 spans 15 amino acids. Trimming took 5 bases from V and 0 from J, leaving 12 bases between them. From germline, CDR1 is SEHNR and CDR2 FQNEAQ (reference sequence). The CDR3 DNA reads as TGTGCCAGCAGCCAATTAGTCTCTAGCACAGATACGCAGTATTTT. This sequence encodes CASSQLVSSTDTQYF.

CDR3 in amino acids: CSVGGTGSYEQYF. Written as DNA, the CDR3 is TGCAGCGTGGGCGGGACAGGATCCTACGAGCAGTACTTC. The V and J genes are TRBV29-1 and TRBJ2-7; 8 nucleotides match TRBD1. Germline CDR1 is SQVTM and CDR2 is ANQGSEA. Germline trimming cut 6 bases from V and 1 base from J; bases unmatched to any gene: 5. The CDR3 consists of 13 residues.

The CDR3: CASSLAYRGGQGNEKLFF. The CDR3 DNA reads as TGTGCCAGCAGCTTGGCCTATCGCGGGGGACAGGGTAATGAAAAACTGTTTTTT. The chain uses TRBV5-8 and TRBJ1-4; TRBD1 matches at 9 bases. Germline V gene lookup returns CDR1 SGHTS and CDR2 YDEGEE. The CDR3 is 18 residues long. Trimming removed 0 bases from V and 4 bases from J; junction bases left unmatched: 10.